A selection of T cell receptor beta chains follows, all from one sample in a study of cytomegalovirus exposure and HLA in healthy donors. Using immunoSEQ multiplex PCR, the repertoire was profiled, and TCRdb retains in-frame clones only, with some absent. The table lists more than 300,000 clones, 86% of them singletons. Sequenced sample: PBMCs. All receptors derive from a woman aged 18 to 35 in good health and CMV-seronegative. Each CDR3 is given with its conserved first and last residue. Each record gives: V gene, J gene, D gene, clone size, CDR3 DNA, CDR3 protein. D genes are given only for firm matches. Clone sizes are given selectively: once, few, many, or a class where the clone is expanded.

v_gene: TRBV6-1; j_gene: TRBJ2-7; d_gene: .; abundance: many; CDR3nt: TGTGCCAGCAGCCTCTACGAGCAGTACTTC; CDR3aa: CASSLYEQYF
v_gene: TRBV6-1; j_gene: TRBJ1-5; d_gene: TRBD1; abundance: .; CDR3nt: TGTGCCAGCAGTGGAGACAGGGAGGTTCAGCCCCAGCATTTT; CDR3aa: CASSGDREVQPQHF
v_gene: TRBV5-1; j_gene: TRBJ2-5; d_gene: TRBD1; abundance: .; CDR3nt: TGCGCCAGCAGGAGTCGATCGACAGGGGTCGAGACCCAGTACTTC; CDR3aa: CASRSRSTGVETQYF
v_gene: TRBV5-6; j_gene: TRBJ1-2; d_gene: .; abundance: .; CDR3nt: TGTGCCAGCAGCTTGGTTCAGGGTGACTATGGCTACACCTTC; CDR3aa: CASSLVQGDYGYTF
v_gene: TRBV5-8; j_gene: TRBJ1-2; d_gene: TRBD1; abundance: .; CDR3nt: TGTGCCAGCAGACCAACAGGGGCTGGGGATGGCTACACCTTC; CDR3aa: CASRPTGAGDGYTF
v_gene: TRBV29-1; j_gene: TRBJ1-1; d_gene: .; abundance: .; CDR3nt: TGCAGCGTCGGGGGATTGAACACTGAAGCTTTCTTT; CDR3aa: CSVGGLNTEAFF
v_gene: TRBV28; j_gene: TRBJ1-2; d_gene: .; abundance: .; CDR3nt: TGTGCCAGCAGTCTTCTCTATGGCTACACCTTC; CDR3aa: CASSLLYGYTF
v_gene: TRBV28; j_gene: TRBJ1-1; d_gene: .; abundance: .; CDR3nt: TGTGCCAGCAGTTCACCGGGTTTGAACACTGAAGCTTTCTTT; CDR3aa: CASSSPGLNTEAFF
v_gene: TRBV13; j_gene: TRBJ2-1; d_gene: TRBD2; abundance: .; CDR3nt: TGTGCCAGCAGCCGGGGACTAGCGGGGGGGCCCAATGAGCAGTTCTTC; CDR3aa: CASSRGLAGGPNEQFF
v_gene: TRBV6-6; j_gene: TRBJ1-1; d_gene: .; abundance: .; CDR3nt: TGTGCCAGCAGTTATGGCGGGGGAGGTGCTGAAGCTTTCTTT; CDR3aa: CASSYGGGGAEAFF
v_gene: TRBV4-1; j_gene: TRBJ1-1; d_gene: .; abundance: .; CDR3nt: TGCGCCAGCAGCCAAGGTGGAGTAAACACTGAAGCTTTCTTT; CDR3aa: CASSQGGVNTEAFF
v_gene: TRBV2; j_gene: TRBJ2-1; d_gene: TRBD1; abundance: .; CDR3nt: TGTGCCAGCAGTGGGACAGGGGCGGACAATGAGCAGTTCTTC; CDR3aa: CASSGTGADNEQFF
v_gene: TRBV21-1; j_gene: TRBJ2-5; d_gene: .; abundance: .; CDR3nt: TGTGCCAGCAGCAAAGACTTATCCCTCCGAGAGACCCAGTACTTC; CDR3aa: CASSKDLSLRETQYF
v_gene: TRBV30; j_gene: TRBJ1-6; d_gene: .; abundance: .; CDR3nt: TGTGCCTGGAGTGGTGTAGGGAGATGGAATTCACCCCTCCACTTT; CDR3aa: CAWSGVGRWNSPLHF
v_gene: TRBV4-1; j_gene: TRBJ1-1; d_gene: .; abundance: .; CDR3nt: TGCGCCAGCAGCCAGTTGACAGCTATGAACACTGAAGCTTTCTTT; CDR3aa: CASSQLTAMNTEAFF
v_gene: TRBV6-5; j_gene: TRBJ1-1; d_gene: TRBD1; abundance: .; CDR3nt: TGTGCCAGCAGTTCCAGGACAGGGGGCGCCGCCACTGAAGCTTTCTTT; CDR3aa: CASSSRTGGAATEAFF
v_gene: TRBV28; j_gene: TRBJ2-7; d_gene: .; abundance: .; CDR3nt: TGTGCCAGCAGACCTAGAGGGGGGGGCGAAGTAAGCGAGCAGTACTTC; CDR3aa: CASRPRGGGEVSEQYF